These T cell receptor beta chains were read from a single sample in a study of T-cell reconstitution after alpha-beta-depleted transplantation in children. TCRdb recomputed calls from the PCR reads with MiXCR, one row per CDR3 protein. Seen here are about 470,000 distinct CDR3 sequences, around two fifths observed once, and the top ten hold around a quarter. The sequencing here drew on PBMCs, taken before TCRalphabeta/CD19-depleted stem cell transplant. Every receptor here comes from a girl aged 2 to 9 with aplastic anemia, due to receive a stem cell transplant. Both conserved end residues are part of each CDR3. Each record gives: V gene, D gene, clone size, CDR3 length, J gene, CDR3 DNA, CDR3 protein. A D gene is named only where the DNA matches it firmly. A row's size may be missing; if present it is once, few, many or a size class.

V: TRBV10-3; D: TRBD2; size: once; length: 17; J: TRBJ2-1; DNA: TGTGCCATCAGTGAGTCGGGACTAGCGGCCTTAAACAATGAGCAGTTCTTC; CDR3: CAISESGLAALNNEQFF
V: TRBV12-3/TRBV12-4; D: -; size: -; length: 12; J: TRBJ2-7; DNA: TGTGCCAGCAGTTCGGACAGTTTGGAGCAGTACTTC; CDR3: CASSSDSLEQYF
V: TRBV5-1; D: -; size: -; length: 16; J: TRBJ2-7; DNA: TGCGCCAGCAGCCTGGGGGGGGCTCTCGGTGTATACGAGCAGTACTTC; CDR3: CASSLGGALGVYEQYF
V: TRBV5-5; D: -; size: -; length: 14; J: TRBJ1-5; DNA: TGTGCCAGCAGCTTCCTAGCGACGAGGGAGCCCCAGCATTTT; CDR3: CASSFLATREPQHF
V: TRBV9; D: TRBD1; size: -; length: 15; J: TRBJ1-1; DNA: TGTGCCAGCAGCTCAACCGGGACAGGAGCTGTAAGGGCTTTCTTT; CDR3: CASSSTGTGAVRAFF
V: TRBV7-6; D: TRBD1; size: few; length: 16; J: TRBJ1-3; DNA: TGTGCCAGCAGCTTAGTGGGGACAGGGAGCGGAAACACCATATATTTT; CDR3: CASSLVGTGSGNTIYF
V: TRBV7-9; D: -; size: -; length: 11; J: TRBJ2-1; DNA: TGTGCCAGCAGGATTTCGGGCGAGCAGTTCTTC; CDR3: CASRISGEQFF
V: TRBV14; D: TRBD1; size: many; length: 16; J: TRBJ2-7; DNA: TGTGCCAGCAGCCAGACGGGACAGGGGGCAATCTACGAGCAGTACTTC; CDR3: CASSQTGQGAIYEQYF
V: TRBV2; D: -; size: many; length: 16; J: TRBJ2-3; DNA: TGTGCCAGCAGTGGTGACGGGGGGCTCGGCACAGATACGCAGTATTTT; CDR3: CASSGDGGLGTDTQYF
V: TRBV28; D: TRBD1; size: few; length: 18; J: TRBJ2-5; DNA: TGTGCCAGCAGTTTTAGGGACAGGGGGCGGTTCGGGCGAGAGACCCAGTACTTC; CDR3: CASSFRDRGRFGRETQYF
V: TRBV20-1; D: TRBD2; size: few; length: 16; J: TRBJ2-1; DNA: TGCAGTGCTAGAGATGAGGGCGGGGGGCCCTACAATGAGCAGTTCTTC; CDR3: CSARDEGGGPYNEQFF
V: TRBV15; D: TRBD2; size: -; length: 16; J: TRBJ2-1; DNA: TGTGCCACCAGCAGAGGGACTAGCGGGGGGGTGGATGAGCAGTTCTTC; CDR3: CATSRGTSGGVDEQFF
V: TRBV20-1; D: -; size: -; length: 13; J: TRBJ1-2; DNA: TGCAGACCGCAGGCCTTCGGAGGATATGGCTACACCTTC; CDR3: CRPQAFGGYGYTF
V: TRBV28; D: -; size: once; length: 15; J: TRBJ2-3; DNA: TGTGCCAGCAGCGTCGGGGGAGACTACACAGATACGCAGTATTTT; CDR3: CASSVGGDYTDTQYF
V: TRBV12-3/TRBV12-4; D: -; size: -; length: 20; J: TRBJ2-7; DNA: TGTGCCAGCAGCTCGGCGGTGGGGACATTGGGGAGAGGAAACTCCTACGAGCAGTACTTC; CDR3: CASSSAVGTLGRGNSYEQYF